This TCR beta chain derives from a study of OX40 agonist ivuxolimab in advanced cancers. Overall study: Dose-escalation patients had hepatocellular carcinoma, melanoma, renal cell or head and neck cancer.

Whole-study results and caveats: Compared with others, partial responders at 0.1-3.0 mg/kg displayed clonal expansion among the lowest. At 0.1 to 3.0 mg/kg, clonal expansion of CD4+ and CD8+ blood T cells had occurred by week 6.

TCRdb's table, derived via immunoSEQ multiplex PCR, lists solely in-frame clones and lacks some. Of tens of thousands of clones listed, around 85% are singletons. This clone was observed a single time. Its specificity is unknown. Specimen: CD4+ or CD8+ T cells sorted from blood, collected in a trial of the OX40 agonist ivuxolimab. This TCR derives from an adult with an advanced solid tumor such as melanoma, head and neck, liver or kidney cancer.

CDR3 bases: TGTGCCAGCAGAACACAGGGAACTGGGGCCAACGTCCTGACTTTC. Protein product: CASRTQGTGANVLTF. V and J are TRBV2 and TRBJ2-6; perhaps TRBD1 as D (6 bases). V was pared by 6 bases and J by 2 bases, with 11 bases between. Germline V lookup: CDR1 SNHLY, CDR2 FYNNEI. The CDR3 length is 15 residues.